What follows are 21 T cell receptor beta chains derived from one specimen sequenced in a study of cytomegalovirus exposure and HLA in healthy donors. Researchers ran the PCR with 60 Vbeta and 13 Jbeta primers. TCRdb's copy holds only in-frame clones and misses some; the assay was immunoSEQ multiplex PCR. The sample carries 110,000 or so clones, about two thirds recorded once. The sample comprised PBMCs. These receptors all stem from a woman in her 70s in good health and CMV-seropositive.

This chain uses TRBV5-1 with TRBJ2-5; D is possibly TRBD2 (5 bases). V was cut by 4 bases and J by 1 base, with 11 bases left in between. This CDR3 comprises 14 residues. Germline CDR1 and CDR2: SGHRS and YFSETQ. The CDR3 DNA reads TGCGCCAGCAGCCACTCGGGGAGCCAAGAGACCCAGTACTTC. Its protein product is CASSHSGSQETQYF.

This clone showed up many times. The chain employs TRBV5-3 and TRBJ2-1; D is possibly TRBD2 (6 bases). TRBV5-3 is identified as an open reading frame with a role that is uncertain. V shed 1 base and J shed 2 bases, with 25 bases lying between them. This CDR3 contains 20 residues. The CDR3 is CARSLIPLRLGTSPYNEQFF. The CDR3 DNA reads TGTGCCAGAAGCTTGATACCCTTACGGTTGGGGACTTCACCCTACAATGAGCAGTTCTTC.

The chain employs TRBV5-5 and TRBJ1-1, with unresolved D. V lost 0 bases, J lost 2 bases, and 11 bases lay in between. The CDR3 length is 15 residues. Germline CDR1 is SGHKS and CDR2 is YYEKEE (reference sequence). CDR3 amino acids: CASSLEARRNTEAFF. The CDR3 DNA is TGTGCCAGCAGCTTGGAAGCCAGGCGCAACACTGAAGCTTTCTTT.

About this clone itself: This sample includes further DNA sequences coding for the same CDR3. The genes are TRBV4-2 and TRBJ2-7; TRBD2 matches at 9 bases. Trimming removed 0 bases from V and 1 base from J; junction bases left unmatched: 4. The CDR3 has 16 residues. CDR1 is LGHNA and CDR2 is YNFKEQ in the germline V gene. DNA of the CDR3: TGTGCCAGCAGCCAAGACGCTAGCGGGGTTTCCTACGAGCAGTACTTC. Amino acid sequence: CASSQDASGVSYEQYF.

The chain recombines TRBV2 with TRBJ2-7, with 7 nucleotides matching TRBD2. The V segment lost 7 bases and the J segment 6 bases; nucleotides outside the gene matches: 9. From germline, CDR1 is SNHLY and CDR2 FYNNEI. CDR3 size: 13 residues. The CDR3 DNA is TGTGCCAGCACCACCACCGGGGGGAGCGAGCAGTACTTC. Protein product: CASTTTGGSEQYF.

This clone is medium-sized within its sample. The V gene is TRBV4-1, the J gene TRBJ1-2; weak D call: TRBD1 (6 bases). The CDR3 has 14 amino acids. V lost 7 bases and J 3 bases, leaving 15 bases between the germline ends. The germline V gene encodes CDR1 MGHRA and CDR2 YSYEKL. This chain's CDR3 is CASKGDNIYYGYTF. As DNA, the CDR3 is TGCGCCAGCAAGGGGGACAACATATACTATGGCTACACCTTC.

This clone has a handful of counts. The V call is TRBV6-1, the J call TRBJ1-4; D is ambiguous. The CDR3 contains 13 residues. CDR1 MNHNS and CDR2 SASEGT come from the germline V gene. Trimming removed 2 bases from V and 14 bases from J, with 15 bases in between. CDR3 amino acids: CASSEKIVESLFF. The DNA for the CDR3 is TGTGCCAGCAGTGAAAAAATCGTGGAGAGCCTGTTTTTT.

This clone occurred a few times. Different DNA sequences within this sample yield the same CDR3. The chain is built from TRBV6-5 and TRBJ2-1; 8 nucleotides line up with TRBD2. J lost 2 bases, V lost 5 bases, and 5 bases had no gene match. CDR1 and CDR2 (germline): MNHEY, SVGAGI. The CDR3 is 15 amino acids. Written as DNA, the CDR3 is TGTGCCAGCAGTCGCAGCGGGGGCGCCTACAATGAGCAGTTCTTC. Translating it yields CASSRSGGAYNEQFF.

This clone has more than one count but fewer than ten. The chain uses TRBV7-9 and TRBJ2-3; D is perhaps TRBD2 (5 bases). Germline CDR1 is SEHNR and CDR2 is FQNEAQ (reference sequence). The CDR3 covers 13 residues. V gave up 9 bases and J gave up 1 base, with 11 bases separating them. CDR3 in DNA: TGTGCCAGTGGACTCCTCGGCACAGATACGCAGTATTTT. Encoded protein: CASGLLGTDTQYF.

The V gene is TRBV10-3, the J gene TRBJ2-3; TRBD1 agrees at 9 bases. Germline loops: CDR1 ENHRY, CDR2 SYGVKD. The CDR3 runs to 15 residues. Trimming took 2 bases from V and 1 from J; bases not matched to a gene: 1. The CDR3 sequence: CAISERDRGTDTQYF. The CDR3 DNA follows: TGTGCCATCAGTGAGCGGGACAGGGGCACAGATACGCAGTATTTT.

V usage is TRBV29-1 and J usage is TRBJ1-1; TRBD1 might be the D (5 bases). Germline CDR1 SQVTM, CDR2 ANQGSEA. Between the trimmed V and J ends, which lost 3 bases and 0 bases, there was a span of 11 bases. CDR3 size: 14 residues. CDR3 in amino acids: CSVDSGWVNTEAFF. The CDR3 DNA reads as TGCAGCGTTGATTCAGGGTGGGTGAACACTGAAGCTTTCTTT.

The chain employs TRBV4-2 and TRBJ2-5, with 9 bases fitting TRBD2. The CDR3 consists of 17 residues. In germline, CDR1 is LGHNA, CDR2 YNFKEQ. The ends lost 1 base at V and 0 bases at J; junction bases unmatched: 6. The DNA of the CDR3 is TGTGCCAGCAGCCAAGTGGGGAGCGGGGGGTACCAAGAGACCCAGTACTTC. This codes for CASSQVGSGGYQETQYF.

The genes are TRBV5-8 and TRBJ2-2; D perhaps matches TRBD1 (5 bases). The CDR3 runs 15 residues. The ends were cut back, 0 bases at V and 7 bases at J, with 13 bases in the middle. Germline V gene data show CDR1 as SGHTS and CDR2 as YDEGEE. The DNA for the CDR3 is TGTGCCAGCAGCTTGGGGACACTTGCTGGCGGGGAGCTGTTTTTT. Translating gives CASSLGTLAGGELFF.

This sequence joins TRBV27 and TRBJ1-4; D is possibly TRBD1 (6 bases). V was clipped by 6 bases and J by 4 bases, with 15 bases between them. This CDR3 has 15 residues. The germline gives CDR1 MNHEY, CDR2 SMNVEV (reference sequence). For the CDR3, the DNA is TGTGCCAGCAGGGGAGTGAGGGGGAATAATGAAAAACTGTTTTTT. It codes for CASRGVRGNNEKLFF. Looking up the rest from reference TRBV27 and TRBJ1-4 gives the full variable domain: EAQVTQNPRYLITVTGKKLTVTCSQNMNHEYMSWYRQDPGLGLRQIYYSMNVEVTDKGDVPEGYKVSRKEKRNFPLILESPSPNQTSLYFCASRGVRGNNEKLFFGSGTQLSVL.

CDR3 DNA: TGCGCCAGCAGCTTGACGGAGCGGGGCTACACCTTC. Protein sequence: CASSLTERGYTF. The chain combines TRBV5-1 with TRBJ1-2; no reliable D call. Trimming removed 1 base at V and 8 bases at J, with 9 bases between. The CDR3 contains 12 residues. Per germline, CDR1 SGHRS and CDR2 YFSETQ. The whole variable domain, remainder taken from reference TRBV5-1 and TRBJ1-2, is KAGVTQTPRYLIKTRGQQVTLSCSPISGHRSVSWYQQTPGQGLQFLFEYFSETQRNKGNFPGRFSGRQFSNSRSEMNVSTLELGDSALYLCASSLTERGYTFGSGTRLTVV.

The chain carries TRBV5-4 and TRBJ1-6, with unresolved D. Germline V CDR1 and CDR2: SGHNT, YYREEE (reference sequence). The CDR3 spans 14 residues. With 0 bases removed from V and 5 bases from J, the gap between germline ends came to 6 bases. The CDR3 loop reads CASSLGGDNSPLHF. CDR3 in DNA: TGTGCCAGCAGCTTGGGCGGGGATAATTCACCCCTCCACTTT.

There are a few counts of this clone. The V call is TRBV2, the J call TRBJ1-3; D not resolved. Trimming pared 6 bases from V and 1 base from J, leaving 4 bases between. CDR1 is SNHLY and CDR2 is FYNNEI in the germline V gene. This CDR3 has 12 residues. CDR3 DNA sequence: TGTGCCAGCAGCAGGTCTGGAAACACCATATATTTT. This gives the protein CASSRSGNTIYF.

This chain links TRBV7-9 with TRBJ1-4; a weak D match, TRBD1 (5 bases). CDR1 and CDR2 from the germline V gene are SEHNR and FQNEAQ (reference sequence). The CDR3 extends over 13 amino acids. V shed 3 bases and J shed 8 bases, with 10 bases lying between them. The CDR3 region is CASSFSGQEKLFF. Here the CDR3 DNA reads TGTGCCAGCAGCTTTTCAGGGCAAGAAAAACTGTTTTTT.

The chain employs TRBV30 and TRBJ2-5; 9 nucleotides line up with TRBD1. CDR3 size: 13 residues. Trimming took 5 bases from V and 5 from J; bases not matched to a gene: 6. The germline V gene encodes CDR1 GTSNPN and CDR2 SVGIG (reference sequence). CDR3 nucleotide sequence: TGTGCCTGGGTGGCGGGGACAGGGGAGACCCAGTACTTC. Translation gives CAWVAGTGETQYF.

This clone was counted a single time. This chain links TRBV30 with TRBJ1-5, with a tentative D call TRBD1 (6 bases). V was cut by 0 bases and J by 7 bases, with 10 bases left in between. Germline CDR1 reads GTSNPN; CDR2 reads SVGIG (reference sequence). This CDR3 spans 13 amino acids. Here the CDR3 reads CAWSVRGGQPQHF. The CDR3 region has the DNA TGTGCCTGGAGTGTACGGGGGGGCCAGCCCCAGCATTTT.

This clone was observed a handful of times. This same CDR3 is encoded by further DNA sequences in the sample. This chain links TRBV6-1 with TRBJ1-2, with D unresolved. V gave up 3 bases and J gave up 2 bases, with 4 bases separating them. Germline assignment: CDR1 MNHNS and CDR2 SASEGT. The CDR3 length is 12 residues. CDR3 loop: CASSDRNYGYTF. The CDR3 bases are TGTGCCAGCAGTGATCGGAACTATGGCTACACCTTC.